The 21 T cell receptor beta chains in this list originate from one sample, sequenced in a study of T cell repertoires in cytomegalovirus infection (dated by TCRdb to about 2019). Sequencing instrument: Illumina HiSeq 1500. TCRdb took the public reads, trimmed them with fastp at Q25, ran MiXCR for clone calling and kept in-frame beta chains. Under each unique CDR3 protein, matching rows form one entry showing the most common genes and DNA. This sample gives 310,000 or so distinct CDR3 sequences in total; roughly 25% of them show up just once. About 15% of the sample rests with the top ten. Source material: PBMCs. Receptors were obtained from a human donor in good health (CMV status not recorded). Some clones in this sample may be carry-over from other donors' samples.

This rearrangement joins TRBV28 to TRBJ2-1; 8 nucleotides align to TRBD1. Germline CDR1 MDHEN, CDR2 SYDVKM. This CDR3 spans 13 amino acids. Unmatched junction bases numbered 3, after V lost 1 base and J lost 10 bases. The CDR3 protein is CASSLSPGGEQFF. The CDR3 DNA reads TGTGCCAGCAGTTTATCCCCAGGGGGCGAGCAGTTCTTC.

This clonotype was counted at least ten times. The chain couples TRBV11-2 to TRBJ1-1; 8 positions agree with TRBD1. Germline CDR1 reads SGHAT; CDR2 reads FQNNGV. The ends lost 1 base at V and 4 bases at J; junction bases unmatched: 5. This CDR3 is 15 amino acids long. The CDR3 DNA reads as TGTGCCAGCAGCTTAGCAGACAGGGGCGGCACTGAAGCTTTCTTT. Translation gives CASSLADRGGTEAFF.

This clonotype turned up a few times. The chain uses TRBV10-3 and TRBJ2-5; TRBD2 is a possible D gene (5 bases). The CDR3 is made up of 13 amino acids. Trimming left V 10 bases short and J 2 bases short, with 14 bases between. Germline CDR1 reads ENHRY; CDR2 reads SYGVKD. In nucleotides, the CDR3 is TGTGCCACTTCGTTAGCGCTACAAGAGACCCAGTACTTC. Translating it yields CATSLALQETQYF.

This clonotype appeared a few times. In DNA form, the CDR3 reads TGTGCCAGCAGTTACTCTACGGGACAGGGGCTCTCCTACGAGCAGTACTTC. Translation gives CASSYSTGQGLSYEQYF. The chain has TRBV6-2 or TRBV6-3 and TRBJ2-7, with 10 bases that match TRBD1. Trimming took 0 bases from V and 0 from J; bases not matched to a gene: 5. The CDR3 consists of 17 residues. Germline V CDR1 and CDR2: MNHEY, SVGEGT.

The chain combines TRBV6-2 or TRBV6-3 with TRBJ2-7; D is possibly TRBD1 (5 bases). In germline, CDR1 is MNHEY, CDR2 SVGEGT. V shed 6 bases and J shed 5 bases, with 20 bases lying between them. The CDR3 is 15 amino acids. Here the CDR3 reads CASSPGQTSTDEQYF. The CDR3 DNA follows: TGTGCCAGCAGCCCTGGACAAACCTCAACTGACGAGCAGTACTTC.

This clonotype was counted many times. The CDR3 coding sequence is TGTGCCAGCGGGCAGGGACCGAACACTGAAGCTTTCTTT. Translating it yields CASGQGPNTEAFF. The chain links TRBV2 to TRBJ1-1, with a possible D match to TRBD1 (5 bases). Per the germline V gene, CDR1 is SNHLY and CDR2 is FYNNEI. V was shortened by 8 bases and J by 1 base, with 11 bases between the two germline ends. This CDR3 has 13 amino acids.

This clonotype was recorded at least ten times. CDR3 bases: TGTGCCAGCAGCTTAGGGCCTAGCGGGGGAGATACGCAGTATTTT. Protein sequence: CASSLGPSGGDTQYF. V and J are TRBV7-2 and TRBJ2-3; TRBD2 agrees at 10 bases. V was pared by 1 base and J by 5 bases, with 3 bases of the junction left unmatched. CDR1 SGHTA and CDR2 FQGNSA come from the germline V gene. The CDR3 runs 15 residues.

V is TRBV5-1 and J is TRBJ2-3, with TRBD2 identical over 8 bases. Per germline, CDR1 SGHRS and CDR2 YFSETQ. Trimming took 2 bases from V and 5 from J; bases not matched to a gene: 1. The CDR3 length is 13 residues. CDR3 DNA sequence: TGCGCCAGCAGCTTAACTAGCGGAGATACGCAGTATTTT. Translation: CASSLTSGDTQYF.

In this sample, this clonotype turned up many times. The chain employs TRBV6-1 and TRBJ1-2; 7 bases fit TRBD1. The germline gives CDR1 MNHNS, CDR2 SASEGT. V shed 2 bases, J shed 6 bases, and the junction held 6 bases outside the gene matches. There are 14 residues in the CDR3. The CDR3 protein is CASSELGRGDGYTF. DNA for the CDR3: TGTGCCAGCAGTGAACTGGGCAGGGGGGATGGCTACACCTTC.

This clonotype was counted between two and nine times. This sequence joins TRBV5-1 and TRBJ2-1; D uncertain. Trimming took 3 bases from V and 8 from J, leaving 6 bases between them. The CDR3 has 11 residues. Germline V gene data show CDR1 as SGHRS and CDR2 as YFSETQ. CDR3 sequence (DNA): TGCGCCAGCAGCTCCTATGATGAGCAGTTCTTC. Amino acid sequence: CASSSYDEQFF.

A single count supports this clonotype. This chain joins TRBV25-1 and TRBJ1-6; TRBD1 might be the D (6 bases). Between the trimmed V and J ends, which lost 3 bases and 5 bases, there was a span of 14 bases. There are 16 residues in the CDR3. Per germline, CDR1 MGHDK and CDR2 SYGVNS. As DNA, the CDR3 is TGTGCCAGCAGTGATGCCACAGGGAGGGATAATTCACCCCTCCACTTT. Its translation: CASSDATGRDNSPLHF.

This clonotype was counted ten times or more. V gene TRBV6-2 or TRBV6-3 combines with J gene TRBJ2-1; D is undetermined. This CDR3 region has 17 residues. Germline V gene sequence: CDR1 MNHEY, CDR2 SVGEGT. V lost 5 bases and J 3 bases, leaving 20 bases between the germline ends. The CDR3 DNA reads TGTGCCAGCAGTGGAAGACGTAAAAGAGCCCTCTACAATGAGCAGTTCTTC. Translated, it gives CASSGRRKRALYNEQFF.

This clonotype was seen a handful of times. The chain links TRBV6-2 or TRBV6-3 to TRBJ1-5; unclear D gene. Per germline, CDR1 MNHEY and CDR2 SVGEGT. With 2 bases removed from V and 3 bases from J, the gap between germline ends came to 5 bases. This CDR3 spans 13 amino acids. CDR3 sequence (DNA): TGTGCCAGCAGTTACACGAACAATCAGCCCCAGCATTTT. It is translated as CASSYTNNQPQHF.

This clonotype has just a few counts. This sequence joins TRBV12-3 or TRBV12-4 and TRBJ2-7; a weak D match, TRBD2 (5 bases). The CDR3 contains 14 residues. V was clipped by 5 bases and J by 2 bases, with 13 bases between them. The CDR3 DNA reads as TGTGCCAGCAGTCGGACCGGGATGGCCTACGAGCAGTACTTC. The encoded protein is CASSRTGMAYEQYF.

This clonotype was observed at least ten times. The chain joins TRBV7-6 to TRBJ2-3; no clear D. Looked up from germline, CDR1 is SGHVS and CDR2 is FNYEAQ. V dropped 0 bases and J dropped 4 bases, with 14 bases sitting between them. This CDR3 has 16 amino acids. CDR3 amino acids: CASSLAVAPDPDTQYF. CDR3 coding DNA: TGTGCCAGCAGCTTAGCGGTAGCCCCGGACCCAGATACGCAGTATTTT.

The genes are TRBV6-2 or TRBV6-3 and TRBJ2-1; unclear D gene. From germline, CDR1 is MNHEY and CDR2 SVGEGT. Deletions cut 6 bases from V and 9 bases from J, with 15 bases between. The CDR3 spans 13 residues. CDR3 coding DNA: TGTGCCAGCAGGCCTCGACCCCCGCGTGAGCAGTTCTTC. This translates into CASRPRPPREQFF.

The chain joins TRBV28 to TRBJ2-1; weak D call: TRBD2 (6 bases). V was shortened by 5 bases and J by 7 bases, with 15 bases between the two germline ends. Germline V lookup: CDR1 MDHEN, CDR2 SYDVKM. The CDR3 is 14 residues long. The CDR3 protein is CASSPTSSVNEQFF. The CDR3 bases are TGTGCCAGCAGTCCCACTTCTAGCGTGAATGAGCAGTTCTTC.

V usage is TRBV24-1 and J usage is TRBJ2-5; 10 bases align to TRBD1. V dropped 4 bases and J dropped 6; count of bases not matched to a gene: 4. This CDR3 comprises 14 residues. Germline assignment: CDR1 KGHDR and CDR2 SFDVKD. CDR3 nucleotide sequence: TGTGCCACCAGTGAGGGGGACAGGGGAAAGACCCAGTACTTC. It is translated as CATSEGDRGKTQYF.

This clonotype appeared a few times. CDR3 amino acids: CASSPYGGRGMDRHEQYF. The CDR3 nucleotides read TGTGCCAGCAGTCCGTATGGGGGCCGGGGTATGGACCGCCACGAGCAGTACTTC. This chain connects TRBV28 to TRBJ2-7; tentative D call: TRBD1 (6 bases). Trimming removed 5 bases from V and 5 bases from J, with 28 bases in between. CDR1 MDHEN and CDR2 SYDVKM come from the germline V gene. CDR3 length: 18 amino acids. Based on the CDR3 plus reference TRBV28 and TRBJ2-7, the full variable domain is DVKVTQSSRYLVKRTGEKVFLECVQDMDHENMFWYRQDPGLGLRLIYFSYDVKMKEKGDIPEGYSVSREKKERFSLILESASTNQTSMYLCASSPYGGRGMDRHEQYFGPGTRLTVT.

The chain combines TRBV14 with TRBJ1-4; weak D call: TRBD1 (5 bases). Germline CDR1 and CDR2: SGHDN and FVKESK. This CDR3 contains 15 residues. The V and J ends lost 1 base and 7 bases respectively, with 13 bases between them. Here the CDR3 DNA reads TGTGCCAGCAGCCAAGCGCAGCGGGACGGTGAAAAACTGTTTTTT. It yields the protein CASSQAQRDGEKLFF.

This clonotype was counted only a few times. The chain uses TRBV6-2 or TRBV6-3 and TRBJ1-5; D unresolved. CDR1 and CDR2 from the germline V gene are MNHEY and SVGEGT. The CDR3 spans 13 residues. V was clipped by 6 bases and J by 0 bases, with 6 bases between them. The CDR3 DNA reads as TGTGCCAGCAGATTTTATAGCAATCAGCCCCAGCATTTT. It encodes CASRFYSNQPQHF.